This entry features one TCR beta chain sequence. Antigen: not known. Trimming shortened V by 0 bases and J by 2 bases, and 13 bases separated the two germline ends. CDR3 length: 16 amino acids. Germline-derived CDR1 and CDR2 are MNHNS and SASEGT. It was around 220 ng DNA, about 30,000 T cell genomes, that sorted-subset replicate PCRs used. Sequencing was performed with immunoSEQ multiplex PCR; in TCRdb, only in-frame clones are kept and a portion is missing. The data contain around 2,000,000 clones, approximately 95% of them singletons. These data belong to a study of shared clonotypes between healthy human individuals. Broader study findings: Among non-shared clonotypes, generation probabilities were lower than among those shared by all four donors.

The sample was naive CD4+ T cells sorted from blood. Subset in this sample: CD45RA+ positively selected. The receptor's source is a man between 18 and 35 years old in good health. The J gene is TRBJ1-2, the V gene TRBV6-1, with a tentative D call TRBD1 (5 bases). The CDR3 loop reads CASSEAGRAPNYGYTF. As DNA, the CDR3 is TGTGCCAGCAGTGAAGCGGGACGGGCGCCGAACTATGGCTACACCTTC.